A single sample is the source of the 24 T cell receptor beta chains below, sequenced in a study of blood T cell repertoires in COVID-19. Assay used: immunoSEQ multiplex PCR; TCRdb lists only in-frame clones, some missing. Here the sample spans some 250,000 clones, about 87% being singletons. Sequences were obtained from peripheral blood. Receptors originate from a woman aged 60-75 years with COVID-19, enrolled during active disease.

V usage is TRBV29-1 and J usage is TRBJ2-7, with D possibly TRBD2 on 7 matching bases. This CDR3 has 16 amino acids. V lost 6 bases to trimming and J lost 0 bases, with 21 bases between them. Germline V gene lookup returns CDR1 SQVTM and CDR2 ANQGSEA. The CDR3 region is CSVAERGGGSSYEQYF. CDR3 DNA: TGCAGCGTGGCCGAGAGGGGAGGGGGAAGCTCCTACGAGCAGTACTTC.

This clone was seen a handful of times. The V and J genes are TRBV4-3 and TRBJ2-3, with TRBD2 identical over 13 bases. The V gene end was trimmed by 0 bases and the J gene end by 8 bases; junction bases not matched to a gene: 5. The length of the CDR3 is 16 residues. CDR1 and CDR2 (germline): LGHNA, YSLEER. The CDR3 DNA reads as TGCGCCAGCAGCCAAGATAGGGGACTAGCGGGAAGTACGCAGTATTTT. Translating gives CASSQDRGLAGSTQYF.

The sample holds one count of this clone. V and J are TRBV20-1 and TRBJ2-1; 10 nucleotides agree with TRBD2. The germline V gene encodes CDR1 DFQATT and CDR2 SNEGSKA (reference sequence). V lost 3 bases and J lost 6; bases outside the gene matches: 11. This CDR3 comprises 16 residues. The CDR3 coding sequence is TGCAGTGCTAGTCCGGTACTAGCGGGGATGGGCAATGAGCAGTTCTTC. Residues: CSASPVLAGMGNEQFF.

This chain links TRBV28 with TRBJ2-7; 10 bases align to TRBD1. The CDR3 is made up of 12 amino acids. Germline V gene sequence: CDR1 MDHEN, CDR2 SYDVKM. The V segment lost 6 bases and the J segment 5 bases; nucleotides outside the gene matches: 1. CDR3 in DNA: TGTGCCAGCAGGACAGGGGGCAACGAGCAGTACTTC. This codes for CASRTGGNEQYF.

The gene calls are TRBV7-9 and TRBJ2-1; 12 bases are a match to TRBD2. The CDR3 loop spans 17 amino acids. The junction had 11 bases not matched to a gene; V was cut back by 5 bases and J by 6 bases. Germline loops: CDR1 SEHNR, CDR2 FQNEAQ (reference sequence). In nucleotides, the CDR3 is TGTGCCAGCAGCCAAGGGGTGGGACTAGCGGGTATCAATGAGCAGTTCTTC. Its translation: CASSQGVGLAGINEQFF.

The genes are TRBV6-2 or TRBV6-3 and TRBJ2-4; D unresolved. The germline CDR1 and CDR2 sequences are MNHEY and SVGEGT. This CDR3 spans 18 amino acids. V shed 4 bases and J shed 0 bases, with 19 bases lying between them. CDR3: CASSSRRPRDGAKNIQYF. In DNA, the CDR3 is TGTGCCAGCAGTTCCCGGAGACCACGCGACGGAGCCAAAAACATTCAGTACTTC.

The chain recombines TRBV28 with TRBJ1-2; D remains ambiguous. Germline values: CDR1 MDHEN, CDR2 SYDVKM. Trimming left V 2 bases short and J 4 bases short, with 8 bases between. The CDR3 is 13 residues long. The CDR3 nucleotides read TGTGCCAGCAGTTTAAGCCAGGTCTATGGCTACACCTTC. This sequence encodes CASSLSQVYGYTF.

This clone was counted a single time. The DNA of the CDR3 is TGTGCCAGCAGTGGGGACTCCCGGAGTCAGCCCCAGCATTTT. Its protein is CASSGDSRSQPQHF. The V call is TRBV6-2 or TRBV6-3, the J call TRBJ1-5; maybe TRBD1 (5 bases). Germline V gives CDR1 MNHEY, CDR2 SVGEGT. V lost 5 bases and J lost 6, with 14 bases in between. CDR3 size: 14 residues.

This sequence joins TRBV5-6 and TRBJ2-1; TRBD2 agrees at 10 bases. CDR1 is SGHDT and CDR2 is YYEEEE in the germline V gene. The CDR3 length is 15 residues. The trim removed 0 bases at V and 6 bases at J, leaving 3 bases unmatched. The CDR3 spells CASSLVSGRANEQFF. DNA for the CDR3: TGTGCCAGCAGCTTGGTAAGCGGGAGGGCCAATGAGCAGTTCTTC.

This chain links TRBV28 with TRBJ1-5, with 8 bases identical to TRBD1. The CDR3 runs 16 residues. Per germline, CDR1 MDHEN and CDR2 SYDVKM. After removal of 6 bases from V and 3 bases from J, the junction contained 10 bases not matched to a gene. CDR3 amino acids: CASRFLRTGNNQPQHF. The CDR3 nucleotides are TGTGCCAGCAGATTCCTCCGGACAGGGAACAATCAGCCCCAGCATTTT. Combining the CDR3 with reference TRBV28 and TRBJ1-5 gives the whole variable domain DVKVTQSSRYLVKRTGEKVFLECVQDMDHENMFWYRQDPGLGLRLIYFSYDVKMKEKGDIPEGYSVSREKKERFSLILESASTNQTSMYLCASRFLRTGNNQPQHFGDGTRLSIL.

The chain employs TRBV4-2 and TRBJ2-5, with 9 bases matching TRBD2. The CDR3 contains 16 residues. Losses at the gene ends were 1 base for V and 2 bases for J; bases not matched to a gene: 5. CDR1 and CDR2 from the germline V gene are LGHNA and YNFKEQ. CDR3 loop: CASSQALAGVQETQYF. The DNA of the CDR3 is TGTGCCAGCAGCCAAGCTTTAGCGGGAGTGCAAGAGACCCAGTACTTC.

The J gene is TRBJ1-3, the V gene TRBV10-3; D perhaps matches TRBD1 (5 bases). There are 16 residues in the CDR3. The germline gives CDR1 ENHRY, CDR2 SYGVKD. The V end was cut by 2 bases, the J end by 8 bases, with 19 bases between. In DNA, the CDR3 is TGTGCCATCAGTGAGGGCCCTGGGCAGGGTGGTCACACCATATATTTT. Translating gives CAISEGPGQGGHTIYF.

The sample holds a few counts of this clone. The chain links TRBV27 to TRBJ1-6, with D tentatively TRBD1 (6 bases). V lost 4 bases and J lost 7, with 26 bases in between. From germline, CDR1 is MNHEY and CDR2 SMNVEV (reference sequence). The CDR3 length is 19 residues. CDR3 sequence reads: CASSSTFPSRQAWNSPLHF. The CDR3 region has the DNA TGTGCCAGCAGTTCTACATTCCCCTCTAGACAGGCCTGGAATTCACCCCTCCACTTT.

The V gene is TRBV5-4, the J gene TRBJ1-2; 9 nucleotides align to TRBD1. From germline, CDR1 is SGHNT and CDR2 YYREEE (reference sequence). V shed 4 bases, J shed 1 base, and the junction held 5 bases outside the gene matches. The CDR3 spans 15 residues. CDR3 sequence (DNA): TGTGCCAGCAGCCCGCGACAGGGGGATAACTATGGCTACACCTTC. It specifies CASSPRQGDNYGYTF.

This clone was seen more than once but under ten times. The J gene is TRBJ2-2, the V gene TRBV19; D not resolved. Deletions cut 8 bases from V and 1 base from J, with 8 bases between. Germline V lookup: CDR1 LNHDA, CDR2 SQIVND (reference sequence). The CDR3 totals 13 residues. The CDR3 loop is CASSSLNTGELFF. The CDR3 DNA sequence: TGTGCCAGTTCTTCTTTGAACACCGGGGAGCTGTTTTTT.

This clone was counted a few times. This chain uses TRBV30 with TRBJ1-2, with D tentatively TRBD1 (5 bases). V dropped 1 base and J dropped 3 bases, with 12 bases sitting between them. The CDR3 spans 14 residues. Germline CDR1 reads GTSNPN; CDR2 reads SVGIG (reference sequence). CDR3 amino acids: CAWSGGDRYYGYTF. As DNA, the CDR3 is TGTGCCTGGAGTGGGGGGGATAGATACTATGGCTACACCTTC. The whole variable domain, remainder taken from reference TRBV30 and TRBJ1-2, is SQTIHQWPATLVQPVGSPLSLECTVEGTSNPNLYWYRQAAGRGLQLLFYSVGIGQISSEVPQNLSASRPQDRQFILSSKKLLLSDSGFYLCAWSGGDRYYGYTFGSGTRLTVV.

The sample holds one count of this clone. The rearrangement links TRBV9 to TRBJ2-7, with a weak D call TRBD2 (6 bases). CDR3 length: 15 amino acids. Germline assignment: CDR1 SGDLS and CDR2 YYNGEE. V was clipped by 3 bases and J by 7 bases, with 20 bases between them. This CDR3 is CASSAGGRHRGEQYF. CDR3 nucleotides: TGTGCCAGCAGCGCCGGTGGCAGGCATCGGGGGGAGCAGTACTTC.

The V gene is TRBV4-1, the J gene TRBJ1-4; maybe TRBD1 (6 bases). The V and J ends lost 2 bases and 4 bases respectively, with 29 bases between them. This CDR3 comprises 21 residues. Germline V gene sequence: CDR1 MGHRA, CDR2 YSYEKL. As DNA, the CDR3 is TGCGCCAGCAGCCAATCGAGGGGGACTATTCAGGGATGGGGCCTTAATGAAAAACTGTTTTTT. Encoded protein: CASSQSRGTIQGWGLNEKLFF.

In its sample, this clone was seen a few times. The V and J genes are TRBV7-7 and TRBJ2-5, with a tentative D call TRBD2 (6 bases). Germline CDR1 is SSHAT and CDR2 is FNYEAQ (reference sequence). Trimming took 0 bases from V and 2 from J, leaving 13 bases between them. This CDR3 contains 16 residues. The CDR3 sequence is CASSLAGGVGQETQYF. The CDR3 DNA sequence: TGTGCCAGCAGCTTAGCGGGGGGAGTCGGGCAAGAGACCCAGTACTTC.

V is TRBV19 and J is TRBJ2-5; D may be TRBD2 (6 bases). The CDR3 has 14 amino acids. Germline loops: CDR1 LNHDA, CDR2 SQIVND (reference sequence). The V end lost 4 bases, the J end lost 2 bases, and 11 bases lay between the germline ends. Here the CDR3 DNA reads TGTGCCAGTAGTAATAGCGGATTTCAAGAGACCCAGTACTTC. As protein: CASSNSGFQETQYF.

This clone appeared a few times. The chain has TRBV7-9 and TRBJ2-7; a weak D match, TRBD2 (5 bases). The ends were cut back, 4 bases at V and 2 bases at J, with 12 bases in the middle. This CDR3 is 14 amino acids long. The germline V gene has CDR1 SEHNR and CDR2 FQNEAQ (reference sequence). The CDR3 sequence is CASSSLLRAYEQYF. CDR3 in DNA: TGTGCCAGCAGCTCCCTCTTGAGGGCCTACGAGCAGTACTTC.

This CDR3 reads CASSFTAYYGYTF. The DNA for the CDR3 is TGTGCCAGCAGTTTTACAGCTTACTATGGCTACACCTTC. The chain recombines TRBV28 with TRBJ1-2; D is unresolved. Trimming left V 3 bases short and J 3 bases short, with 8 bases between. Germline V gene sequence: CDR1 MDHEN, CDR2 SYDVKM. This CDR3 has 13 amino acids.

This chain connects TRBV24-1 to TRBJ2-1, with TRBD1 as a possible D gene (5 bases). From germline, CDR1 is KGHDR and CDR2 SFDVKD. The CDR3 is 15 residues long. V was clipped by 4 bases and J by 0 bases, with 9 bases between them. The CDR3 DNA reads TGTGCCACCAGTGAATGGGGCGTCTCCTACAATGAGCAGTTCTTC. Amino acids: CATSEWGVSYNEQFF.

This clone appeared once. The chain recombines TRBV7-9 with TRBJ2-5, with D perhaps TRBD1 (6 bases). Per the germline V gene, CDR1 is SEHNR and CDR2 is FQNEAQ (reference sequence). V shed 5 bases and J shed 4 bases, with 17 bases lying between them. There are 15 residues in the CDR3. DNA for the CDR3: TGTGCCAGCAGCCCCGGGACCTTAGGGGGAGAGACCCAGTACTTC. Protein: CASSPGTLGGETQYF.